This T cell receptor (beta chain) was obtained from a study of blood T cell repertoires in COVID-19. Assay: immunoSEQ multiplex PCR; the TCRdb copy retains only in-frame clones and omits some. The sample gives around 350,000 clones, around 87% of which show up once; about 3% is in the top ten. V was trimmed by 0 bases and J by 0 bases, leaving 8 bases between them. The germline V gene has CDR1 SGDLS and CDR2 YYNGEE. The CDR3 is 15 residues long. The chain couples TRBV9 to TRBJ2-3; unclear D gene. The sequence was obtained from a human donor in a cohort sampled during active COVID-19. The source material was peripheral blood. CDR3 nucleotides: TGTGCCAGCAGCGTAGAAGTGACTAGCACAGATACGCAGTATTTT. This encodes CASSVEVTSTDTQYF. Filled out from reference TRBV9 and TRBJ2-3, the complete variable domain reads DSGVTQTPKHLITATGQRVTLRCSPRSGDLSVYWYQQSLDQGLQFLIQYYNGEERAKGNILERFSAQQFPDLHSELNLSSLELGDSALYFCASSVEVTSTDTQYFGPGTRLTVL.